The 21 T cell receptor beta chains below all came from one sample that was sequenced in a study of graft-versus-host responses after intestinal transplantation. These receptors' targets are unknown. The protocol was immunoSEQ multiplex PCR, while the TCRdb copy is restricted to in-frame clones and leaves out a portion. This sample has 90,000 to 120,000 clones, with about 88% found just once. The material sequenced was unstimulated CD4+ T cells sorted from spleen or lymph node cells, taken before intestinal transplant. The source is a human donor who received an intestinal transplant.

This sequence joins TRBV5-1 and TRBJ2-3, with TRBD2 matching over 13 bases. This CDR3 contains 17 residues. Trimming at V came to 0 bases and at J to 1 base, leaving 2 bases not matched to a gene. Germline V gene sequence: CDR1 SGHRS, CDR2 YFSETQ. The CDR3 DNA reads as TGCGCCAGCAGCTTGGCCGGGACTAGCGGGGGCACAGATACGCAGTATTTT. Protein sequence: CASSLAGTSGGTDTQYF.

J is TRBJ2-2 and V is TRBV7-2; TRBD1 agrees at 8 bases. The CDR3 length is 15 residues. V lost 5 bases to trimming and J lost 6 bases; unmatched junction nucleotides: 8. The germline CDR1 and CDR2 sequences are SGHTA and FQGNSA. The CDR3: CASSRQGSGPGELFF. The CDR3 nucleotides are TGTGCCAGCAGCAGACAGGGGTCGGGACCCGGGGAGCTGTTTTTT. Looking up the rest from reference TRBV7-2 and TRBJ2-2 gives the full variable domain: GAGVSQSPSNKVTEKGKDVELRCDPISGHTALYWYRQSLGQGLEFLIYFQGNSAPDKSGLPSDRFSAERTGGSVSTLTIQRTQQEDSAVYLCASSRQGSGPGELFFGEGSRLTVL.

The chain is built from TRBV7-9 and TRBJ2-5; D ambiguous. This CDR3 comprises 14 residues. Per germline, CDR1 SEHNR and CDR2 FQNEAQ (reference sequence). With 0 bases removed from V and 0 bases from J, the gap between germline ends came to 5 bases. CDR3 residues: CASSLAMDQETQYF. In DNA, the CDR3 is TGTGCCAGCAGCTTAGCGATGGACCAAGAGACCCAGTACTTC.

The chain has TRBV7-9 and TRBJ2-5, with D possibly being TRBD2 (5 bases). Trimming removed 0 bases at V and 3 bases at J, with 11 bases between. Germline values: CDR1 SEHNR, CDR2 FQNEAQ (reference sequence). The CDR3 is made up of 15 amino acids. The CDR3 loop reads CASSLALAREETQYF. DNA for the CDR3: TGTGCCAGCAGCTTAGCCCTAGCAAGGGAAGAGACCCAGTACTTC.

The chain uses TRBV5-6 and TRBJ2-5; either TRBD1 or TRBD2 may supply D (5 bases each). The CDR3 loop spans 13 amino acids. The V gene lost 4 bases and the J gene lost 3 bases, with 10 bases spanning the gap. CDR1 SGHDT and CDR2 YYEEEE come from the germline V gene. As DNA, the CDR3 is TGTGCCAGCAGCGATGGGACCAAAGAGACCCAGTACTTC. Its protein product is CASSDGTKETQYF.

Notes on this clone: This CDR3 is also generated by other DNA sequences in the sample. This chain connects TRBV5-1 to TRBJ2-7, with 8 bases that match TRBD2. Germline-derived CDR1 and CDR2 are SGHRS and YFSETQ. J gave up 1 base and V 3 bases, and 9 bases lay outside the gene matches. CDR3 length equals 16 residues. CDR3: CASSWGPGGGSYEQYF. The CDR3 DNA is TGCGCCAGCAGCTGGGGGCCCGGGGGGGGGTCCTACGAGCAGTACTTC.

The chain uses TRBV9 and TRBJ1-6; D ambiguous. Trimming cost V 0 bases and J 1 base, with 5 bases left between them. The CDR3 sequence is 15 residues long. Germline V gives CDR1 SGDLS, CDR2 YYNGEE. CDR3 loop: CASSVGRSYNSPLHF. CDR3 nucleotides: TGTGCCAGCAGCGTAGGGCGGTCCTATAATTCACCCCTCCACTTT.

This rearrangement joins TRBV2 to TRBJ2-4; D not certain. The V end was cut by 3 bases, the J end by 5 bases, with 5 bases between. This CDR3 comprises 12 residues. From germline, CDR1 is SNHLY and CDR2 FYNNEI. CDR3: CASSDAENIQYF. The CDR3 DNA is TGTGCCAGCAGTGATGCTGAAAACATTCAGTACTTC.

This clone has just a few counts. The rearrangement joins TRBV5-3 to TRBJ1-6; no definite D call. TRBV5-3 is annotated as an ORF whose role is uncertain. The CDR3 contains 15 residues. The V end was cut by 1 base, the J end by 5 bases, with 10 bases between. The CDR3 DNA reads as TGTGCCAGAAGCTTGTCACAGCAGGATAATTCACCCCTCCACTTT. Encoded protein: CARSLSQQDNSPLHF.

The genes are TRBV27 and TRBJ2-7; D gene uncertain. Germline loops: CDR1 MNHEY, CDR2 SMNVEV (reference sequence). With 5 bases removed from V and 6 bases from J, the gap between germline ends came to 17 bases. The CDR3 extends over 14 amino acids. The CDR3 DNA follows: TGTGCCAGCAGTCGGCGAGGAACGATGGGCGAGCAGTACTTC. Translated: CASSRRGTMGEQYF.

The J gene is TRBJ2-5, the V gene TRBV7-2; D is unclear. Trimming took off 3 bases at V and 5 bases at J, with 13 bases between the two ends. The CDR3 extends over 14 amino acids. The germline V gene has CDR1 SGHTA and CDR2 FQGNSA. The CDR3 nucleotides read TGTGCCAGCAGCTTTAGACCCGACGGGGAGACCCAGTACTTC. Translated: CASSFRPDGETQYF.

This chain joins TRBV13 and TRBJ2-7; 12 positions match TRBD2. The CDR3 loop spans 13 amino acids. The V gene's germline CDR1 is PRHDT and CDR2 FYEKMQ (reference sequence). Trimming removed 6 bases from V and 6 bases from J; junction bases left unmatched: 3. Written as DNA, the CDR3 is TGTGCCAGCAGGCTAGCGGGAGGGGGCGAGCAGTACTTC. It yields the protein CASRLAGGGEQYF.

The chain joins TRBV5-1 to TRBJ1-2; unclear D gene. Trimming took off 0 bases at V and 5 bases at J, with 8 bases between the two ends. CDR3 length equals 13 residues. Germline CDR1 SGHRS, CDR2 YFSETQ. The chain's CDR3 is CASSLAAGYGYTF. The CDR3 DNA follows: TGCGCCAGCAGCTTGGCCGCTGGGTATGGCTACACCTTC.

The chain couples TRBV9 to TRBJ2-3; no clear D. V gave up 3 bases and J gave up 2 bases, with 13 bases separating them. Germline loops: CDR1 SGDLS, CDR2 YYNGEE. The CDR3 covers 15 residues. The CDR3 here is CASSGSDPYTDTQYF. The CDR3 region has the DNA TGTGCCAGCAGCGGGTCTGACCCCTACACAGATACGCAGTATTTT. The whole variable domain, filled in from reference TRBV9 and TRBJ2-3, reads DSGVTQTPKHLITATGQRVTLRCSPRSGDLSVYWYQQSLDQGLQFLIQYYNGEERAKGNILERFSAQQFPDLHSELNLSSLELGDSALYFCASSGSDPYTDTQYFGPGTRLTVL.

The chain links TRBV4-1 to TRBJ2-1, with 8 bases matching TRBD2. This CDR3 comprises 16 residues. CDR1 MGHRA and CDR2 YSYEKL come from the germline V gene. J gave up 3 bases and V 2 bases, and 6 bases lay outside the gene matches. CDR3 DNA sequence: TGCGCCAGCAGCCAATACGGGGGGGCTTTCTACAATGAGCAGTTCTTC. This sequence encodes CASSQYGGAFYNEQFF.

This clone was seen a handful of times. V gene TRBV6-6 combines with J gene TRBJ2-7, with D unclear. CDR3 length: 16 residues. Germline-derived CDR1 and CDR2 are MNHNY and SVGAGI (reference sequence). Trimming took 5 bases from V and 5 from J, leaving 22 bases between them. CDR3 sequence (DNA): TGTGCCAGCAGTCCACCCAACCGATTGAGGATACACGAGCAGTACTTC. As protein: CASSPPNRLRIHEQYF.

The chain couples TRBV18 to TRBJ1-5; 7 nucleotides align to TRBD1. Germline V gene data show CDR1 as KGHSH and CDR2 as LQKENI. CDR3 size: 13 residues. The trim removed 5 bases at V and 3 bases at J, leaving 1 base unmatched. The CDR3 coding sequence is TGTGCCAGCTCAGGACAGGTCAATCAGCCCCAGCATTTT. Translation gives CASSGQVNQPQHF.

This clone was seen more than once but under ten times. V gene TRBV30 combines with J gene TRBJ2-7; D call uncertain. Germline V lookup: CDR1 GTSNPN, CDR2 SVGIG (reference sequence). V was clipped by 2 bases and J by 3 bases, with 5 bases between them. The CDR3 sequence is 11 residues long. CDR3 sequence: CAWSNNYEQYF. In DNA, the CDR3 is TGTGCCTGGAGTAACAACTACGAGCAGTACTTC. Filled out from reference TRBV30 and TRBJ2-7, the complete variable domain reads SQTIHQWPATLVQPVGSPLSLECTVEGTSNPNLYWYRQAAGRGLQLLFYSVGIGQISSEVPQNLSASRPQDRQFILSSKKLLLSDSGFYLCAWSNNYEQYFGPGTRLTVT.

The rearrangement links TRBV7-9 to TRBJ1-1; D gene uncertain. Germline V CDR1 and CDR2: SEHNR, FQNEAQ (reference sequence). This CDR3 has 17 residues. V lost 1 base and J 6 bases, leaving 21 bases between the germline ends. CDR3 protein: CASSLGTQAWGRSEAFF. The CDR3 bases are TGTGCCAGCAGCTTAGGGACTCAAGCCTGGGGAAGGTCTGAAGCTTTCTTT.

The CDR3: CASRTGSSYNSPLHF. CDR3 coding DNA: TGTGCCAGCAGGACAGGGAGCTCCTATAATTCACCCCTCCACTTT. The chain combines TRBV2 with TRBJ1-6; 7 positions match TRBD1. With 6 bases clipped from V and 0 bases from J, the junction kept 2 bases outside the gene matches. In germline, CDR1 is SNHLY, CDR2 FYNNEI. The CDR3 loop spans 15 amino acids.

This sequence joins TRBV9 and TRBJ2-7; 10 bases agree with TRBD1. J lost 4 bases, V lost 3 bases, and 7 bases had no gene match. The germline CDR1 and CDR2 sequences are SGDLS and YYNGEE. The CDR3 covers 15 residues. The CDR3 nucleotides are TGTGCCAGCAGCGCTCCCGGGACAGGGGCGTACGAGCAGTACTTC. This translates into CASSAPGTGAYEQYF.